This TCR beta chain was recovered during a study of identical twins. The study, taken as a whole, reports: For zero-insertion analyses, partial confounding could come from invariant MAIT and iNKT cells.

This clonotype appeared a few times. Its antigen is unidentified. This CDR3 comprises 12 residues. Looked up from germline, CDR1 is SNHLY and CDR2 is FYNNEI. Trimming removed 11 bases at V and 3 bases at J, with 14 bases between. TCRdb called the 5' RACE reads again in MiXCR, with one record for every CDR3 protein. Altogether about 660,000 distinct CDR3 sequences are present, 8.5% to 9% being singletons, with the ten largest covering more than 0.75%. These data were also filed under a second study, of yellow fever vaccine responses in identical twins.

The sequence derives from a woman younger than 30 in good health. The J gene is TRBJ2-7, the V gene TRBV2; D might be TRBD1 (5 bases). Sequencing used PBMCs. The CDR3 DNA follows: TGTGCCGATTCTGAGGACAACTACGAGCAGTACTTC. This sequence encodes CADSEDNYEQYF.